This T cell receptor beta chain emerged from a study of T-cell memory formation after mild COVID-19. TCR alpha and TCR beta cDNA libraries with sample barcodes and UMIs came from 5'RACE using constant-segment primers. TCRdb used MiXCR to reprocess the 5' RACE reads, holding one entry per CDR3 protein. The sample gives some 600,000 distinct CDR3 sequences, roughly 17% of which show up once; roughly 7.8% is in the top ten. CDR1 and CDR2 from the germline V gene are LGHDT and YNNKEL (reference sequence). Trimming at V came to 3 bases and at J to 2 bases, leaving 9 bases not matched to a gene. This CDR3 comprises 17 residues. Study-level points and caveats: Largely, contracting CD4+ clones fell within CM and EM, and contracting CD8+ clones within EMRA.

To note about this clonotype: Its matching antigen is unknown.

The chain links TRBV3-1 to TRBJ2-3; 9 bases match TRBD2. This sequence was found in an adult woman who had mild COVID-19 (a few samples of this study predate the infection). Cell type and time point are not known. Sequencing was carried out using PBMCs or a T cell subset sorted from them (not recorded which). CDR3 loop: CASSHWSSGINTDTQYF. In nucleotides, the CDR3 is TGTGCCAGCAGCCACTGGTCTAGCGGGATTAACACAGATACGCAGTATTTT.